These 11 T cell receptor beta chains originate from one sample sequenced in a study of cytomegalovirus exposure and HLA in healthy donors. PCR employed 60 Vbeta and 13 Jbeta primers. Repertoires were generated with immunoSEQ multiplex PCR, while TCRdb's copy carries only in-frame clones and drops some. The data show 100,000 or so clones, over 70% seen once. The source material was PBMCs. The receptors stem from a man aged 50-59 years in good health and CMV-seronegative.

J is TRBJ2-4 and V is TRBV7-2, with D unclear. This CDR3 has 14 amino acids. CDR1 and CDR2 (germline): SGHTA, FQGNSA. V was clipped by 1 base and J by 0 bases, with 4 bases between them. CDR3 amino acids: CASSLGVAKNIQYF. The CDR3 DNA reads TGTGCCAGCAGCTTAGGAGTAGCCAAAAACATTCAGTACTTC.

The chain is built from TRBV30 and TRBJ2-7; no clear D gene. The V end lost 0 bases, the J end lost 7 bases, and 16 bases lay between the germline ends. Germline lookup yields CDR1 GTSNPN and CDR2 SVGIG (reference sequence). The CDR3 loop spans 14 amino acids. The CDR3, as DNA: TGTGCCTGGAGTGTAAAAGCGTTGCCCTTGGAGCAGTACTTC. This codes for CAWSVKALPLEQYF.

With respect to this clone: Within the sample, other DNA sequences also encode this same CDR3. This sequence joins TRBV5-1 and TRBJ2-5; the match to TRBD1 covers 11 bases. CDR3 length: 14 residues. Trimming cost V 3 bases and J 3 bases; bases outside gene matches: 1. From germline, CDR1 is SGHRS and CDR2 YFSETQ. The CDR3 bases are TGCGCCAGCAGCTCGGGACAGGGGGAAGAGACCCAGTACTTC. Translating gives CASSSGQGEETQYF.

The gene calls are TRBV5-6 and TRBJ2-1; tentative D call: TRBD2 (5 bases). Per germline, CDR1 SGHDT and CDR2 YYEEEE. The CDR3 has 17 amino acids. Trimming left V 1 base short and J 2 bases short, with 16 bases between. CDR3 in amino acids: CASSLRRGDSAYNEQFF. The CDR3 region has the DNA TGTGCCAGCAGCTTGCGACGGGGAGACTCCGCCTACAATGAGCAGTTCTTC.

The chain links TRBV5-4 to TRBJ2-3, with D possibly being TRBD1 (5 bases). The CDR3 has 17 residues. Trimming removed 1 base from V and 2 bases from J, with 17 bases in between. Germline CDR1 reads SGHNT; CDR2 reads YYREEE (reference sequence). The CDR3 coding sequence is TGTGCCAGCAGCTTGTTCCCCCGACAGCGATCCACAGATACGCAGTATTTT. It translates to CASSLFPRQRSTDTQYF.

This clone was seen only a few times. The gene calls are TRBV27 and TRBJ1-2, with TRBD1 matching over 7 bases. The CDR3 totals 21 residues. Germline V gene lookup returns CDR1 MNHEY and CDR2 SMNVEV (reference sequence). The J segment lost 0 bases and the V segment lost 3 bases, leaving 22 bases of the junction unmatched. The CDR3 nucleotides read TGTGCCAGCAGTTTTGTGAACCCCCAAGCGCGCGTGGACAGGTCTAACTATGGCTACACCTTC. Translating it yields CASSFVNPQARVDRSNYGYTF.

This clone was recorded only once. The gene calls are TRBV18 and TRBJ1-2, with D possibly being TRBD1 (5 bases). The CDR3 consists of 13 residues. Germline V lookup: CDR1 KGHSH, CDR2 LQKENI. Trimming pared 5 bases from V and 8 bases from J, leaving 15 bases between. CDR3 coding DNA: TGTGCCAGCTCATCAGACGGTGGACAAGGCTACACCTTC. It yields the protein CASSSDGGQGYTF.

In DNA, the CDR3 is TGCGCCAGCAGCCAATGGACTAGCGGGGCCACCTACGAGCAGTACTTC. Amino acids: CASSQWTSGATYEQYF. The chain couples TRBV4-1 to TRBJ2-7, with 12 bases aligning to TRBD2. Germline assignment: CDR1 MGHRA and CDR2 YSYEKL. The CDR3 sequence is 16 residues long. The ends lost 2 bases at V and 2 bases at J; junction bases unmatched: 4.

This CDR3 reads CASSSHRTGAVDEQFF. For the CDR3, the DNA is TGTGCCAGCAGTTCTCATCGGACAGGGGCGGTCGATGAGCAGTTCTTC. The rearrangement links TRBV28 to TRBJ2-1, with 9 bases that match TRBD1. The germline V gene encodes CDR1 MDHEN and CDR2 SYDVKM. Trimming at V came to 4 bases and at J to 8 bases, leaving 12 bases not matched to a gene. The CDR3 contains 16 residues.

In its sample, this clone was seen a few times. The chain carries TRBV5-1 and TRBJ1-1; 7 positions agree with TRBD1. In germline, CDR1 is SGHRS, CDR2 YFSETQ. The junction had 5 bases not matched to a gene; V was cut back by 6 bases and J by 0 bases. This CDR3 contains 14 residues. CDR3 region: CASNPDRLNTEAFF. DNA for the CDR3: TGCGCCAGCAACCCGGACAGGTTGAACACTGAAGCTTTCTTT. Complete variable domain (other parts from reference TRBV5-1 and TRBJ1-1): KAGVTQTPRYLIKTRGQQVTLSCSPISGHRSVSWYQQTPGQGLQFLFEYFSETQRNKGNFPGRFSGRQFSNSRSEMNVSTLELGDSALYLCASNPDRLNTEAFFGQGTRLTVV.

CDR3: CASSLPDRGVYEQYF. CDR3 DNA: TGTGCCAGCAGCTTACCCGACAGGGGGGTCTACGAGCAGTACTTC. J is TRBJ2-5 and V is TRBV11-1; 9 nucleotides match TRBD1. Near its end, the DNA agrees better with TRBJ2-7, so the J call may be wrong. This CDR3 comprises 15 residues. In germline, CDR1 is SGHAT, CDR2 FQDESV (reference sequence).